These 10 T cell receptor beta chains originate from one sample sequenced in a study of cytomegalovirus exposure and HLA in healthy donors (dated by TCRdb to the late 2010s). Receptor amplification or capture employed the immunoSEQ multiplex PCR assay. For the multiplex PCR, a mixture combining 60 forward primers for TCR Vbeta segments and 13 reverse primers for TCR Jbeta segments was used. TCRdb obtained this table from immuneACCESS and retained in-frame rearrangements with V and J assigned. These tables miss some clones; where compared with another copy, unresolved V genes account for less than half of the shortfall, and the remainder is unexplained. The sample includes about 200,000 clones, with around 76% observed a single time. Together, the top ten hold approximately 2% of the sample. The sequencing input was PBMCs. Every receptor here comes from a man aged 25-45 years in good health and CMV-seronegative.

The rearrangement uses TRBV10-2 and TRBJ1-1; TRBD1 is a possible D gene (5 bases). Germline CDR1 is WSHSY and CDR2 is SAAADI. Between the trimmed V and J ends, which lost 5 bases and 3 bases, there was a span of 13 bases. This CDR3 has 14 amino acids. This CDR3 reads CASSPRGGDTEAFF. The CDR3, as DNA: TGCGCCAGCAGTCCTCGGGGAGGGGACACTGAAGCTTTCTTT.

V gene TRBV28 combines with J gene TRBJ2-7; D remains unclear. This CDR3 region has 14 residues. V lost 9 bases and J lost 2, with 17 bases in between. Germline V gene sequence: CDR1 MDHEN, CDR2 SYDVKM. CDR3 DNA: TGTGCCAGTTTGACATCCAATACCCCCTACGAGCAGTACTTC. This sequence encodes CASLTSNTPYEQYF.

The table lists this clone with a few counts. The chain carries TRBV4-1 and TRBJ1-5, with D perhaps TRBD1 (6 bases). Trimming stripped 1 base from V and 6 bases from J, with 19 bases between. This CDR3 comprises 17 residues. Per the germline V gene, CDR1 is MGHRA and CDR2 is YSYEKL. CDR3 residues: CASSQGSINRASQPQHF. CDR3 coding DNA: TGCGCCAGCAGCCAAGGGTCCATAAACAGGGCGAGTCAGCCCCAGCATTTT.

This clone was seen only once. This chain joins TRBV6-4 and TRBJ1-1; perhaps TRBD1 as D (6 bases). Germline loops: CDR1 MRHNA, CDR2 SNTAGT. V was pared by 6 bases and J by 4 bases, with 12 bases between. This CDR3 has 13 amino acids. The CDR3 DNA sequence: TGTGCCAGCAGACAGGGATCGGGCACTGAAGCTTTCTTT. It specifies CASRQGSGTEAFF.

The chain joins TRBV5-1 to TRBJ1-3; the D gene is possibly TRBD1 (5 bases). V was pared by 4 bases and J by 3 bases, with 11 bases between. CDR3 size: 14 residues. Looked up from germline, CDR1 is SGHRS and CDR2 is YFSETQ. Here the CDR3 reads CASSLGGNGNTIYF. CDR3 nucleotides: TGCGCCAGCAGCCTCGGGGGTAATGGAAACACCATATATTTT.

The genes are TRBV28 and TRBJ2-1; D might be TRBD1 (5 bases). Germline CDR1 MDHEN, CDR2 SYDVKM. This CDR3 comprises 14 residues. V lost 3 bases and J 4 bases, leaving 10 bases between the germline ends. CDR3 in amino acids: CASSFRQGYNEQFF. The CDR3 coding sequence is TGTGCCAGCAGTTTCCGGCAGGGATACAATGAGCAGTTCTTC.

The chain couples TRBV6-5 to TRBJ1-5; D is ambiguous. Looked up from germline, CDR1 is MNHEY and CDR2 is SVGAGI. V was shortened by 5 bases and J by 4 bases, with 12 bases between the two germline ends. There are 14 residues in the CDR3. The CDR3: CASSEGRLNQPQHF. In DNA, the CDR3 is TGTGCCAGCAGTGAGGGTCGTTTAAATCAGCCCCAGCATTTT.

This clone was detected only once. This chain joins TRBV2 and TRBJ1-2; D call uncertain. CDR1 and CDR2 from the germline V gene are SNHLY and FYNNEI. The CDR3 is 15 residues long. V was shortened by 2 bases and J by 5 bases, with 15 bases between the two germline ends. CDR3 coding DNA: TGTGCCAGCAGTGAAACAACTACCCGAGGGTATGGCTACACCTTC. Its translation: CASSETTTRGYGYTF.

The chain joins TRBV6-6 to TRBJ2-3; 8 positions match TRBD1. Germline V gene sequence: CDR1 MNHNY, CDR2 SVGAGI (reference sequence). The V segment lost 6 bases and the J segment 0 bases; nucleotides outside the gene matches: 8. CDR3 length equals 16 residues. The CDR3 reads CASRKGTGTSTDTQYF. CDR3 bases: TGTGCCAGCAGGAAAGGGACAGGCACTAGCACAGATACGCAGTATTTT.

This clone has more than one count but fewer than ten. The CDR3: CATSGRLAGEIEQYF. CDR3 DNA sequence: TGTGCCACCAGCGGCAGACTAGCGGGAGAAATCGAGCAGTACTTC. This chain joins TRBV15 and TRBJ2-7, with TRBD2 identical over 12 bases. The CDR3 covers 15 residues. Germline trimming cut 5 bases from V and 6 bases from J; bases unmatched to any gene: 8. Germline assignment: CDR1 LNHNV and CDR2 YYDKDF (reference sequence).